These T cell receptor beta chains were read from a single sample in a study of cytomegalovirus exposure and HLA in healthy donors. TCRdb keeps only in-frame clones here, not all; method: immunoSEQ multiplex PCR. Reported are 150,000 to 200,000 clones; the ten largest clones contain 2.1%. The specimen was PBMCs. The receptors were gathered from a young man in good health and CMV-seronegative. The CDR3 runs from the conserved cysteine through the conserved F or W. The order of the fields is V gene, J gene, CDR3 length, D gene, CDR3 protein, CDR3 DNA. The D gene is left open where the match is weak.

V gene: TRBV19; J gene: TRBJ1-2; CDR3 length: 17; D gene: .; CDR3 protein: CASSIFSGGGVSYGYTF; CDR3 DNA: TGTGCCAGTAGTATTTTTTCGGGAGGGGGAGTAAGCTATGGCTACACCTTC
V gene: TRBV29-1; J gene: TRBJ1-2; CDR3 length: 13; D gene: .; CDR3 protein: CSVRTGTYYGYTF; CDR3 DNA: TGCAGCGTGCGTACCGGGACTTACTATGGCTACACCTTC
V gene: TRBV19; J gene: TRBJ2-3; CDR3 length: 12; D gene: .; CDR3 protein: CAGRQSTDTQYF; CDR3 DNA: TGTGCCGGCCGACAGAGCACAGATACGCAGTATTTT
V gene: TRBV5-1; J gene: TRBJ2-7; CDR3 length: 15; D gene: .; CDR3 protein: CASSLSGGPPLEQYF; CDR3 DNA: TGCGCCAGCAGCTTGTCCGGGGGGCCACCTCTCGAGCAGTACTTC
V gene: TRBV7-9; J gene: TRBJ1-4; CDR3 length: 15; D gene: TRBD1; CDR3 protein: CASSPSGTGGEKLFF; CDR3 DNA: TGTGCCAGCAGCCCTTCCGGGACAGGAGGTGAAAAACTGTTTTTT
V gene: TRBV28; J gene: TRBJ2-5; CDR3 length: 14; D gene: .; CDR3 protein: CASSSRGRGETQYF; CDR3 DNA: TGTGCCAGCAGTAGCCGAGGGCGCGGAGAGACCCAGTACTTC
V gene: TRBV7-6; J gene: TRBJ1-1; CDR3 length: 16; D gene: .; CDR3 protein: CASSLGGRGLRAEAFF; CDR3 DNA: TGTGCCAGCAGCTTAGGTGGCAGGGGTCTTCGCGCTGAAGCTTTCTTT
V gene: TRBV27; J gene: TRBJ2-7; CDR3 length: 14; D gene: .; CDR3 protein: CASRSRDKVYEQYF; CDR3 DNA: TGTGCCAGCAGATCCCGGGACAAGGTATACGAGCAGTACTTC
V gene: TRBV7-9; J gene: TRBJ2-7; CDR3 length: 18; D gene: TRBD2; CDR3 protein: CASTTTPTGLDLSYEQYF; CDR3 DNA: TGTGCCAGCACCACTACACCAACGGGACTAGACTTGTCCTACGAGCAGTACTTC
V gene: TRBV19; J gene: TRBJ2-7; CDR3 length: 14; D gene: TRBD1; CDR3 protein: CASSEDRLSYEQYF; CDR3 DNA: TGTGCCAGTAGTGAGGACAGGCTTTCCTACGAGCAGTACTTC
V gene: TRBV19; J gene: TRBJ1-5; CDR3 length: 14; D gene: TRBD1; CDR3 protein: CASSRGQGTQPQHF; CDR3 DNA: TGTGCCAGTAGCAGGGGACAGGGCACTCAGCCCCAGCATTTT
V gene: TRBV5-1; J gene: TRBJ2-7; CDR3 length: 14; D gene: TRBD1; CDR3 protein: CASSLGGQPLEQYF; CDR3 DNA: TGCGCCAGCAGCTTGGGGGGACAGCCACTAGAGCAGTACTTC
V gene: TRBV7-2; J gene: TRBJ2-3; CDR3 length: 14; D gene: TRBD1; CDR3 protein: CASSRDRGTDTQYF; CDR3 DNA: TGTGCCAGCAGCCGGGACAGGGGAACAGATACGCAGTATTTT
V gene: TRBV6-4; J gene: TRBJ2-3; CDR3 length: 14; D gene: TRBD1; CDR3 protein: CASSGTGGADTQYF; CDR3 DNA: TGTGCCAGCAGCGGGACAGGGGGGGCAGATACGCAGTATTTT
V gene: TRBV11-3; J gene: TRBJ2-3; CDR3 length: 18; D gene: TRBD2; CDR3 protein: CASSSPLTSGLRTDTQYF; CDR3 DNA: TGTGCCAGCAGCTCCCCTCTGACTAGCGGGCTCCGCACAGATACGCAGTATTTT
V gene: TRBV6-5; J gene: TRBJ1-3; CDR3 length: 16; D gene: .; CDR3 protein: CASSYSPAQAGNTIYF; CDR3 DNA: TGTGCCAGCAGTTACTCGCCGGCCCAGGCAGGAAACACCATATACTTT
V gene: TRBV30; J gene: TRBJ2-5; CDR3 length: 14; D gene: TRBD2; CDR3 protein: CAWSFGTSGETQYF; CDR3 DNA: TGTGCCTGGAGTTTCGGGACTAGCGGTGAGACCCAGTACTTC
V gene: TRBV10-1; J gene: TRBJ2-1; CDR3 length: 13; D gene: TRBD2; CDR3 protein: CASSRAGGHEQFF; CDR3 DNA: TGCGCCAGCAGTAGGGCGGGAGGCCATGAGCAGTTCTTC
V gene: TRBV5-1; J gene: TRBJ2-7; CDR3 length: 14; D gene: .; CDR3 protein: CASSGGLSSYEQYF; CDR3 DNA: TGCGCCAGCAGTGGCGGATTGAGCTCCTACGAGCAGTACTTC
V gene: TRBV6-4; J gene: TRBJ2-7; CDR3 length: 13; D gene: .; CDR3 protein: CASSLNEGYEQYF; CDR3 DNA: TGTGCCAGCAGTCTGAATGAGGGCTACGAGCAGTACTTC
V gene: TRBV19; J gene: TRBJ1-2; CDR3 length: 14; D gene: TRBD1; CDR3 protein: CASLQGRGSYGYTF; CDR3 DNA: TGTGCCAGTCTTCAGGGCAGGGGGTCCTATGGCTACACCTTC
V gene: TRBV5-1; J gene: TRBJ2-2; CDR3 length: 18; D gene: TRBD1; CDR3 protein: CASSQSSIRTGLAGELFF; CDR3 DNA: TGCGCCAGCAGCCAATCCTCCATCCGGACAGGGCTTGCCGGGGAGCTGTTTTTT
V gene: TRBV30; J gene: TRBJ2-7; CDR3 length: 15; D gene: .; CDR3 protein: CAWSLLGDSPYEQYF; CDR3 DNA: TGTGCTTGGAGTCTCCTGGGAGACTCGCCCTACGAGCAGTACTTC
V gene: TRBV10-1; J gene: TRBJ2-5; CDR3 length: 16; D gene: TRBD2; CDR3 protein: CASSESGLAGVETQYF; CDR3 DNA: TGCGCCAGCAGTGAGTCGGGACTAGCGGGAGTTGAGACCCAGTACTTC
V gene: TRBV19; J gene: TRBJ2-7; CDR3 length: 14; D gene: .; CDR3 protein: CASSPGQGRDEQYF; CDR3 DNA: TGTGCCAGTAGTCCCGGTCAGGGGCGGGACGAGCAGTACTTC
V gene: TRBV5-1; J gene: TRBJ2-7; CDR3 length: 16; D gene: TRBD1; CDR3 protein: CASSVDPDRGLYEQYF; CDR3 DNA: TGCGCCAGCAGCGTCGATCCGGACAGGGGGCTCTACGAGCAGTACTTC
V gene: TRBV6-5; J gene: TRBJ2-7; CDR3 length: 14; D gene: .; CDR3 protein: CASSYGTVDYEQYF; CDR3 DNA: TGTGCCAGCAGTTACGGGACGGTGGACTACGAGCAGTACTTC
V gene: TRBV2; J gene: TRBJ1-4; CDR3 length: 15; D gene: .; CDR3 protein: CASSARTATNEKLFF; CDR3 DNA: TGTGCCAGCAGTGCCCGGACAGCAACTAATGAAAAACTGTTTTTT
V gene: TRBV5-1; J gene: TRBJ2-2; CDR3 length: 15; D gene: TRBD2; CDR3 protein: CASCVGLVNTGELFF; CDR3 DNA: TGCGCCAGCTGTGTGGGACTAGTAAACACCGGGGAGCTGTTTTTT
V gene: TRBV2; J gene: TRBJ2-5; CDR3 length: 14; D gene: .; CDR3 protein: CASSFGGREETQYF; CDR3 DNA: TGTGCCAGCAGTTTTGGCGGCAGGGAAGAGACCCAGTACTTC
V gene: TRBV7-3; J gene: TRBJ2-1; CDR3 length: 16; D gene: .; CDR3 protein: CASSLFAGSSFNEQFF; CDR3 DNA: TGTGCCAGCAGCTTATTCGCCGGGAGCAGTTTCAATGAGCAGTTCTTC
V gene: TRBV13; J gene: TRBJ2-5; CDR3 length: 16; D gene: TRBD1; CDR3 protein: CASSTPGTGRQETQYF; CDR3 DNA: TGTGCCAGCAGCACTCCCGGGACAGGGAGACAAGAGACCCAGTACTTC
V gene: TRBV7-2; J gene: TRBJ1-4; CDR3 length: 16; D gene: TRBD1; CDR3 protein: CASSPGTGRANEKLFF; CDR3 DNA: TGTGCCAGCAGCCCGGGGACAGGGCGAGCTAATGAAAAACTGTTTTTT
V gene: TRBV9; J gene: TRBJ2-7; CDR3 length: 15; D gene: .; CDR3 protein: CASSVGGQGPYEQYF; CDR3 DNA: TGTGCCAGCAGCGTAGGGGGGCAGGGTCCATATGAGCAGTACTTC
V gene: TRBV5-1; J gene: TRBJ1-1; CDR3 length: 14; D gene: TRBD1; CDR3 protein: CASSLTQGDTEAFF; CDR3 DNA: TGCGCCAGCAGCTTGACACAGGGGGACACTGAAGCTTTCTTT
V gene: TRBV7-9; J gene: TRBJ1-4; CDR3 length: 13; D gene: .; CDR3 protein: CASSLGVNEKLFF; CDR3 DNA: TGTGCCAGCAGCTTAGGCGTTAATGAAAAACTGTTTTTT
V gene: TRBV4-2; J gene: TRBJ1-5; CDR3 length: 17; D gene: TRBD1; CDR3 protein: CASSQTKGQGAGQPQHF; CDR3 DNA: TGTGCCAGCAGCCAAACCAAGGGACAGGGGGCAGGACAGCCCCAGCATTTT
V gene: TRBV9; J gene: TRBJ2-1; CDR3 length: 14; D gene: TRBD2; CDR3 protein: CASSEGLAGGRQFF; CDR3 DNA: TGTGCCAGCAGCGAGGGACTAGCGGGAGGGAGGCAGTTCTTC
V gene: TRBV6-4; J gene: TRBJ2-1; CDR3 length: 15; D gene: .; CDR3 protein: CASSVDSSSYNEQFF; CDR3 DNA: TGTGCCAGCAGTGTAGACTCTAGCTCCTACAATGAGCAGTTCTTC
V gene: TRBV27; J gene: TRBJ1-6; CDR3 length: 16; D gene: TRBD1; CDR3 protein: CASSPPGTGGVSPLHF; CDR3 DNA: TGTGCCAGCAGCCCCCCCGGGACAGGGGGGGTTTCACCCCTCCACTTT
V gene: TRBV30; J gene: TRBJ1-5; CDR3 length: 13; D gene: .; CDR3 protein: CAWSGRNPQPQHF; CDR3 DNA: TGTGCCTGGAGTGGGCGGAACCCTCAGCCCCAGCATTTT
V gene: TRBV30; J gene: TRBJ2-1; CDR3 length: 12; D gene: TRBD2; CDR3 protein: CAWSPREFEQFF; CDR3 DNA: TGTGCCTGGAGCCCGCGGGAGTTTGAGCAGTTCTTC
V gene: TRBV5-1; J gene: TRBJ1-4; CDR3 length: 15; D gene: TRBD1; CDR3 protein: CASSLGQGAHEKLFF; CDR3 DNA: TGCGCCAGCAGCTTAGGACAGGGGGCCCATGAAAAACTGTTTTTT
V gene: TRBV11-2; J gene: TRBJ2-3; CDR3 length: 16; D gene: .; CDR3 protein: CASSLPGGVGPDTQYF; CDR3 DNA: TGTGCCAGCAGCCTTCCCGGGGGAGTCGGGCCAGATACGCAGTATTTT
V gene: TRBV19; J gene: TRBJ1-5; CDR3 length: 15; D gene: .; CDR3 protein: CASTTTGFSNQPQHF; CDR3 DNA: TGTGCCAGTACCACCACAGGGTTTAGCAATCAGCCCCAGCATTTT
V gene: TRBV18; J gene: TRBJ1-2; CDR3 length: 15; D gene: .; CDR3 protein: CASSPVASANYGYTF; CDR3 DNA: TGTGCCAGCTCACCAGTCGCCTCAGCGAACTATGGCTACACCTTC